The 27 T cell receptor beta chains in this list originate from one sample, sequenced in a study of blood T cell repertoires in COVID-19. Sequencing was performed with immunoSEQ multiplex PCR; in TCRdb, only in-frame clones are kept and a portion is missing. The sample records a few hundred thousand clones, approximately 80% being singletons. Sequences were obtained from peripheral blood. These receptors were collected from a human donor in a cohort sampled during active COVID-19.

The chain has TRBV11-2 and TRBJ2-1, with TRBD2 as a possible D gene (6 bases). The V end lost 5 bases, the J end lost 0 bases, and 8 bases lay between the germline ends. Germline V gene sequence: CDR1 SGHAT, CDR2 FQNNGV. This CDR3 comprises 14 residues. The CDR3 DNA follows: TGTGCCAGCAGCCTCGGGAGCTCCTACAATGAGCAGTTCTTC. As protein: CASSLGSSYNEQFF.

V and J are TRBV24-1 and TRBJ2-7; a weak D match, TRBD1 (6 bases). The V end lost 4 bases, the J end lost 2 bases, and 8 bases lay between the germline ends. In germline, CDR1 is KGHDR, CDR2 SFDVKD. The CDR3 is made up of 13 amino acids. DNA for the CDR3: TGTGCCACCAGTGACACAGGGACCTACGAGCAGTACTTC. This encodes CATSDTGTYEQYF.

The CDR3 loop is CASSLTGGFNEQFF. DNA for the CDR3: TGTGCCAGCAGCTTGACAGGGGGATTTAATGAGCAGTTCTTC. The rearrangement joins TRBV5-6 to TRBJ2-1, with TRBD1 matching 8 bases. The CDR3 runs 14 residues. Germline V gives CDR1 SGHDT, CDR2 YYEEEE. V lost 1 base to trimming and J lost 7 bases; unmatched junction nucleotides: 4.

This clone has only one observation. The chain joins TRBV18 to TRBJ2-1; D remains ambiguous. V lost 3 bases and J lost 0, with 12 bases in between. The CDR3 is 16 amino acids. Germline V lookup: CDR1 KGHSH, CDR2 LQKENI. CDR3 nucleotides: TGTGCCAGCTCACCCGGTGCGGCAAGCTCCTACAATGAGCAGTTCTTC. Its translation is CASSPGAASSYNEQFF.

CDR3: CASSKGGGGYEQYF. CDR3 in DNA: TGTGCCAGCAGTAAAGGGGGAGGGGGTTACGAGCAGTACTTC. The chain combines TRBV7-8 with TRBJ2-7; TRBD2 is a possible D gene (7 bases). The CDR3 extends over 14 amino acids. The V end lost 6 bases, the J end lost 4 bases, and 16 bases lay between the germline ends. Per the germline V gene, CDR1 is SGHVS and CDR2 is FQNEAQ. The full variable domain, in which reference TRBV7-8 and TRBJ2-7 provide the parts outside the CDR3, is GAGVSQSPRYKVAKRGQDVALRCDPISGHVSLFWYQQALGQGPEFLTYFQNEAQLDKSGLPSDRFFAERPEGSVSTLKIQRTQQEDSAVYLCASSKGGGGYEQYFGPGTRLTVT.

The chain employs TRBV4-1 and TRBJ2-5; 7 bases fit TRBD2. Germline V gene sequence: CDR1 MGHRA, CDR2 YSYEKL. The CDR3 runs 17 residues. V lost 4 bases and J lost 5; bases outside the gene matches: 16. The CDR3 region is CASSPLGGSVQGETQYF. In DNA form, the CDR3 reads TGCGCCAGCAGCCCCCTGGGAGGGAGTGTACAAGGGGAGACCCAGTACTTC.

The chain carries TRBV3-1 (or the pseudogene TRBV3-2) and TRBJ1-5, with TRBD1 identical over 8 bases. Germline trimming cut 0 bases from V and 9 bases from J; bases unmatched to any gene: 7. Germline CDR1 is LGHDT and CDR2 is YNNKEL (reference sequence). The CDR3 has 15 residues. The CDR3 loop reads CASSQDTQGTGPQHF. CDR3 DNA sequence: TGTGCCAGCAGCCAAGATACGCAGGGGACAGGGCCCCAGCATTTT.

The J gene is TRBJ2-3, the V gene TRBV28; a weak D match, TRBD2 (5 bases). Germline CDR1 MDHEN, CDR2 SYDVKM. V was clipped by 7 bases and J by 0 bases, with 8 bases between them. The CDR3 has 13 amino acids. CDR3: CASTRGSTDTQYF. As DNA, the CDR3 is TGTGCCAGCACTCGGGGTAGCACAGATACGCAGTATTTT.

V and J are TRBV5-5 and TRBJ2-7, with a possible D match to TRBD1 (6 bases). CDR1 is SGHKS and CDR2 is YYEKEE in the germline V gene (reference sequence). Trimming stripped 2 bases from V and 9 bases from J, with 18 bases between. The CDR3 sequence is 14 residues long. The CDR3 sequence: CASSLTESRGRQYF. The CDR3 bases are TGTGCCAGCAGCTTAACCGAGAGTAGGGGGAGGCAGTACTTC.

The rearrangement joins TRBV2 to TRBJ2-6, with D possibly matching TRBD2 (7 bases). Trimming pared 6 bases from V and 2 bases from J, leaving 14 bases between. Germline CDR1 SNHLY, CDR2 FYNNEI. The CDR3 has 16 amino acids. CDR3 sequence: CASRTRGAPGANVLTF. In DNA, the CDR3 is TGTGCCAGCAGGACCCGGGGGGCCCCTGGGGCCAACGTCCTGACTTTC. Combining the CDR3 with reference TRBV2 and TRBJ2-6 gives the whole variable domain EPEVTQTPSHQVTQMGQEVILRCVPISNHLYFYWYRQILGQKVEFLVSFYNNEISEKSEIFDDQFSVERPDGSNFTLKIRSTKLEDSAMYFCASRTRGAPGANVLTFGAGSRLTVL.

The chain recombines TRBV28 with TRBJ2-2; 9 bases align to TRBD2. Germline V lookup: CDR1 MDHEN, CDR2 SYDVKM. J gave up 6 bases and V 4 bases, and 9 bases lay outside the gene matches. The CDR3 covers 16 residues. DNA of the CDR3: TGTGCCAGCAGTTCATCCACTGGCGGGGGGGCCGGGGAGCTGTTTTTT. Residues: CASSSSTGGGAGELFF. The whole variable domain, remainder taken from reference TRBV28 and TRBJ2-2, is DVKVTQSSRYLVKRTGEKVFLECVQDMDHENMFWYRQDPGLGLRLIYFSYDVKMKEKGDIPEGYSVSREKKERFSLILESASTNQTSMYLCASSSSTGGGAGELFFGEGSRLTVL.

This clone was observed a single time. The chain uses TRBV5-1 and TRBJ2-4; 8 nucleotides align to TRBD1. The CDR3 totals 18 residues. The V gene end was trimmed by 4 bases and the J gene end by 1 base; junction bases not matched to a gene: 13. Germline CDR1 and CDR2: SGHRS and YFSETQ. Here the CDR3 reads CASSRGQGLIGAKNIQYF. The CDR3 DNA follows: TGCGCCAGCAGCCGTGGACAGGGATTAATAGGGGCCAAAAACATTCAGTACTTC.

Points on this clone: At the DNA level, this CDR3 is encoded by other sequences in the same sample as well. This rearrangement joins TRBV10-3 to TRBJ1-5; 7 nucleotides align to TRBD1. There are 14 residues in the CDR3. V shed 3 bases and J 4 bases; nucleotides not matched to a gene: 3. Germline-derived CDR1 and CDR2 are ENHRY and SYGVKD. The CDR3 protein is CAISEPGGNQPQHF. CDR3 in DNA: TGTGCCATCAGTGAACCAGGGGGGAATCAGCCCCAGCATTTT.

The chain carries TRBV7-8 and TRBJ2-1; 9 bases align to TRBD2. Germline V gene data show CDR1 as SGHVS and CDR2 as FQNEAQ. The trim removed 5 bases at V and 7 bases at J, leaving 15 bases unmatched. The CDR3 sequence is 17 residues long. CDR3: CASSPTPTPAGGNEQFF. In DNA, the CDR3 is TGTGCCAGCAGCCCCACTCCTACCCCGGCGGGAGGGAATGAGCAGTTCTTC.

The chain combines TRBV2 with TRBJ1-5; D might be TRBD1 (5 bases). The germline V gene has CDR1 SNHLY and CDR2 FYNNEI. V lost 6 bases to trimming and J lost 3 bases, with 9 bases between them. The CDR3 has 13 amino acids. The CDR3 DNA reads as TGTGCCAGCAGGACAGAACCCAATCAGCCCCAGCATTTT. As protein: CASRTEPNQPQHF.

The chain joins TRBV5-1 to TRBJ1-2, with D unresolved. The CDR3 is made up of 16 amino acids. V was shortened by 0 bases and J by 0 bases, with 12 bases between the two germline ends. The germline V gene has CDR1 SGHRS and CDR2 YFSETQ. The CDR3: CASSLGPGGANYGYTF. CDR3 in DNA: TGCGCCAGCAGCTTGGGGCCGGGAGGTGCTAACTATGGCTACACCTTC.

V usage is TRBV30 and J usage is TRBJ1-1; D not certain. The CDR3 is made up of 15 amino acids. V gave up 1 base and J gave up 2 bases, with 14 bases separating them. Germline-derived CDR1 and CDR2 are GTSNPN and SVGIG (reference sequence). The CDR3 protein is CAWSGLANSNTEAFF. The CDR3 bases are TGTGCCTGGAGTGGCCTGGCAAACAGCAACACTGAAGCTTTCTTT.

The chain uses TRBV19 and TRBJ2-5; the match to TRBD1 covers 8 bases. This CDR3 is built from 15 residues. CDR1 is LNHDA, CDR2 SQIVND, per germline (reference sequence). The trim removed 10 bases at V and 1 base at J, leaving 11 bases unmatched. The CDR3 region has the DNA TGTGCCACATTCTCCAGGGGGACAGGCCAAGAGACCCAGTACTTC. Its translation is CATFSRGTGQETQYF.

The CDR3 loop reads CASSQAKTTLSTDTQYF. The CDR3 nucleotides are TGCGCCAGCAGCCAAGCGAAGACTACCCTGAGCACAGATACGCAGTATTTT. The genes are TRBV4-1 and TRBJ2-3; a weak D match, TRBD2 (5 bases). Germline CDR1 MGHRA, CDR2 YSYEKL. The CDR3 totals 17 residues. V lost 1 base and J lost 0, with 14 bases in between.

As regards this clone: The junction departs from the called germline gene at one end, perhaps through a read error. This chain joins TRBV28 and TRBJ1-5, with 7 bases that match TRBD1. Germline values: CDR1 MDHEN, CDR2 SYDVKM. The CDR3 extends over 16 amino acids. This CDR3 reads CASSLGQGVRNQPQHF. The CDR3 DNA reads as TGTGCCAGTAGTTTAGGGCAGGGGGTTCGCAATCAGCCCCAGCATTTT.

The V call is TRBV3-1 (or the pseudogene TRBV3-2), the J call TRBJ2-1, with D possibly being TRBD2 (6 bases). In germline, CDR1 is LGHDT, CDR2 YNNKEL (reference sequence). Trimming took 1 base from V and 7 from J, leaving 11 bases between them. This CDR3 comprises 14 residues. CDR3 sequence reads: CASSQVNGGNEQFF. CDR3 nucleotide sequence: TGTGCCAGCAGCCAAGTAAACGGGGGAAATGAGCAGTTCTTC.

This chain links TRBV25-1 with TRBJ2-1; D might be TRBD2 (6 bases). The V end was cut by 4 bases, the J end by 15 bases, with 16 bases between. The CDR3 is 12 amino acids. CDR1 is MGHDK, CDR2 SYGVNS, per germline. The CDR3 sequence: CASSGFSATRFF. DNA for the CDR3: TGTGCCAGCAGTGGGTTCAGCGCGACTAGGTTCTTC.

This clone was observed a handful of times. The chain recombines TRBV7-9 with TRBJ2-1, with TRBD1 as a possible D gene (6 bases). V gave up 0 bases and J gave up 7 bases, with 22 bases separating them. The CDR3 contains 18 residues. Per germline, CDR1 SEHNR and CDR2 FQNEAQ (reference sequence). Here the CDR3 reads CASSLAGLGSPRGNEQFF. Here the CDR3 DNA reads TGTGCCAGCAGCTTAGCGGGTCTCGGCTCGCCCAGGGGTAATGAGCAGTTCTTC.

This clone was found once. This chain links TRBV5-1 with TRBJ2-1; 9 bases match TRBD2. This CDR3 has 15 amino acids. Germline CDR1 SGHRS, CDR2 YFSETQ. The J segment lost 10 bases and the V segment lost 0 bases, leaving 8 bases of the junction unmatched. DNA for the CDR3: TGCGCCAGCAGCTTGGACCCAGCGGGGGGAAAGGAGCAGTTCTTC. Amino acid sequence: CASSLDPAGGKEQFF. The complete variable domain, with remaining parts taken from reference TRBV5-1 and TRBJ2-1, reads KAGVTQTPRYLIKTRGQQVTLSCSPISGHRSVSWYQQTPGQGLQFLFEYFSETQRNKGNFPGRFSGRQFSNSRSEMNVSTLELGDSALYLCASSLDPAGGKEQFFGPGTRLTVL.

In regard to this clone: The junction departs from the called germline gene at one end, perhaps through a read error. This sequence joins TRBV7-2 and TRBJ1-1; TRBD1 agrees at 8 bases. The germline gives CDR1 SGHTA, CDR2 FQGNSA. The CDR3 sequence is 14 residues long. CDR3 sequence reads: CASSLGGQGTEAFF. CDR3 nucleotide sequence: TGTGCCAGCAGTTTAGGCGGACAGGGTACTGAAGCTTTCTTT.

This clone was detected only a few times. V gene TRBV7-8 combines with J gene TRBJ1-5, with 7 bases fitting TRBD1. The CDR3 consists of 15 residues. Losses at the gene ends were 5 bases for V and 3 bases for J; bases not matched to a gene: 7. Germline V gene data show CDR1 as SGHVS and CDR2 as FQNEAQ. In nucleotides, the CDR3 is TGTGCCAGCAGCCCCCGGGACAGCTACAATCAGCCCCAGCATTTT. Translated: CASSPRDSYNQPQHF.

The CDR3 loop is CASSSQAYNEQFF. Written as DNA, the CDR3 is TGTGCCAGCAGCTCCCAGGCCTACAATGAGCAGTTCTTC. This chain uses TRBV7-9 with TRBJ2-1, with D hard to call. The germline gives CDR1 SEHNR, CDR2 FQNEAQ (reference sequence). V dropped 4 bases and J dropped 2 bases, with 6 bases sitting between them. This CDR3 comprises 13 residues.